The 15 T cell receptor beta chains listed next were all sequenced from one sample in a study of CD8 T cells in ankylosing spondylitis. Each CDR3 protein gets one entry after TCRdb re-called the 5' RACE reads with MiXCR. The sample yields some 95,000 distinct CDR3 sequences, roughly 8.8% seen once. Sequenced input: blood, either unsorted or a sorted T cell fraction (not recorded which). The receptors originated from a male donor with ankylosing spondylitis or in good health (not recorded which).

This clonotype was detected many times. V usage is TRBV4-2 and J usage is TRBJ2-5, with 9 bases aligning to TRBD1. This CDR3 comprises 15 residues. V was clipped by 2 bases and J by 3 bases; unmatched bases: 4. Germline CDR1 LGHNA, CDR2 YNFKEQ. CDR3 in amino acids: CASSQNRDREETQYF. In DNA form, the CDR3 reads TGTGCCAGCAGCCAAAACCGGGACAGGGAAGAGACCCAGTACTTC.

This clonotype was observed at least ten times. This chain connects TRBV7-3 to TRBJ1-1; no clear D gene. Trimming removed 5 bases from V and 0 bases from J, with 7 bases in between. The CDR3 loop spans 13 amino acids. Germline CDR1 reads SGHTA; CDR2 reads FQGTGA. The CDR3 protein is CASSLQMNTEAFF. CDR3 bases: TGTGCCAGCAGCCTACAGATGAACACTGAAGCTTTCTTT.

This clonotype was seen at least ten times. The chain combines TRBV2 with TRBJ1-2; possible D gene TRBD1, 5 bases. This CDR3 comprises 13 residues. Germline V CDR1 and CDR2: SNHLY, FYNNEI. V was clipped by 7 bases and J by 8 bases, with 17 bases between them. CDR3 sequence: CASNTRVGGGYTF. The CDR3 region has the DNA TGTGCCAGCAACACCAGGGTTGGAGGGGGCTACACCTTC.

About this clonotype itself: This may come from a read error, since a much larger clone is one base off. This chain links TRBV9 with TRBJ2-2; maybe TRBD1 (6 bases). Germline V gives CDR1 SGDLS, CDR2 YYNGEE. The CDR3 sequence is 15 residues long. DNA for the CDR3: TGTGCCAGCAGCCTGACTGGACAGAACGCCGGGGAGCTGTTTTTT. Translation gives CASSLTGQNAGELFF.

This clonotype was seen more than once but under ten times. The J gene is TRBJ2-7, the V gene TRBV12-3 or TRBV12-4; 7 bases map to TRBD1. The CDR3 is made up of 15 amino acids. V lost 6 bases and J lost 0; bases outside the gene matches: 8. The chain's CDR3 is CASRRRQGDSYEQYF. The CDR3 nucleotides are TGTGCCAGCAGGAGAAGACAGGGTGACTCCTACGAGCAGTACTTC.

The chain combines TRBV2 with TRBJ2-6; tentative D call: TRBD1 (6 bases). The CDR3 totals 15 residues. Germline loops: CDR1 SNHLY, CDR2 FYNNEI. Trimming shortened V by 9 bases and J by 0 bases, and 12 bases separated the two germline ends. The CDR3 bases are TGTGCCAGAGGACAGAGCCGCTCTGGGGCCAACGTCCTGACTTTC. The encoded protein is CARGQSRSGANVLTF. The full variable domain, in which reference TRBV2 and TRBJ2-6 provide the parts outside the CDR3, is EPEVTQTPSHQVTQMGQEVILRCVPISNHLYFYWYRQILGQKVEFLVSFYNNEISEKSEIFDDQFSVERPDGSNFTLKIRSTKLEDSAMYFCARGQSRSGANVLTFGAGSRLTVL.

This clonotype was seen ten or more times. The gene calls are TRBV10-3 and TRBJ1-3; D might be TRBD1 (5 bases). V gave up 6 bases and J gave up 0 bases, with 12 bases separating them. Per germline, CDR1 ENHRY and CDR2 SYGVKD. This CDR3 contains 15 residues. DNA of the CDR3: TGTGCCATCAGCCTCGGACAAAACTCTGGAAACACCATATATTTT. Its translation: CAISLGQNSGNTIYF.

This clonotype was counted a few times. The chain employs TRBV19 and TRBJ1-5, with no clear D. CDR1 LNHDA and CDR2 SQIVND come from the germline V gene (reference sequence). The CDR3 has 15 amino acids. Between the trimmed V and J ends, which lost 1 base and 4 bases, there was a span of 11 bases. CDR3 in amino acids: CASSIVGGENQPQHF. CDR3 nucleotides: TGTGCCAGTAGTATAGTCGGCGGAGAAAATCAGCCCCAGCATTTT. Looking up the rest from reference TRBV19 and TRBJ1-5 gives the full variable domain: DGGITQSPKYLFRKEGQNVTLSCEQNLNHDAMYWYRQDPGQGLRLIYYSQIVNDFQKGDIAEGYSVSREKKESFPLTVTSAQKNPTAFYLCASSIVGGENQPQHFGDGTRLSIL.

This clonotype was counted ten times or more. The chain carries TRBV28 and TRBJ2-5, with D perhaps TRBD2 (6 bases). The CDR3 has 16 residues. The V end lost 1 base, the J end lost 5 bases, and 17 bases lay between the germline ends. The germline V gene has CDR1 MDHEN and CDR2 SYDVKM. CDR3 loop: CASSLSSDPVWETQYF. CDR3 in DNA: TGTGCCAGCAGTTTATCTAGCGATCCTGTCTGGGAGACCCAGTACTTC.

This clonotype was observed a few times. V usage is TRBV12-3 or TRBV12-4 and J usage is TRBJ2-3; 7 nucleotides agree with TRBD2. V dropped 7 bases and J dropped 4; count of bases not matched to a gene: 11. The CDR3 sequence is 15 residues long. CDR3: CASTTSASGADTQYF. The CDR3 nucleotides are TGTGCCAGCACCACTAGCGCATCGGGTGCAGATACGCAGTATTTT.

The chain combines TRBV5-6 with TRBJ2-5, with 9 bases identical to TRBD1. The CDR3 runs 14 residues. CDR1 and CDR2 (germline): SGHDT, YYEEEE. Trimming removed 7 bases from V and 4 bases from J; junction bases left unmatched: 8. CDR3: CASGPGTGLETQYF. Written as DNA, the CDR3 is TGTGCCAGCGGCCCCGGGACAGGGTTAGAGACCCAGTACTTC.

V usage is TRBV7-9 and J usage is TRBJ1-1; 7 bases agree with TRBD1. This CDR3 region has 14 residues. V was pared by 5 bases and J by 3 bases, with 6 bases of the junction left unmatched. CDR1 and CDR2 (germline): SEHNR, FQNEAQ (reference sequence). Here the CDR3 DNA reads TGTGCCAGCAGCGCCTACAGGGGCCACACTGAAGCTTTCTTT. Translation gives CASSAYRGHTEAFF.

This clonotype was seen repeatedly, ten times or more. The chain links TRBV7-2 to TRBJ2-7, with 11 nucleotides matching TRBD2. The junction had 0 bases not matched to a gene; V was cut back by 1 base and J by 4 bases. Germline CDR1 SGHTA, CDR2 FQGNSA. CDR3 length: 14 amino acids. CDR3 DNA: TGTGCCAGCAGCTTAGGACTAGCGGGGTACGAGCAGTACTTC. Amino acids: CASSLGLAGYEQYF.

The CDR3 spells CASSEGRGGTYEQYF. The CDR3 DNA is TGTGCCAGCAGTGAAGGGAGGGGGGGGACCTACGAGCAGTACTTC. V and J are TRBV2 and TRBJ2-7; D possibly corresponds to TRBD2 (7 bases). V was shortened by 1 base and J by 2 bases, with 12 bases between the two germline ends. Per germline, CDR1 SNHLY and CDR2 FYNNEI. The CDR3 has 15 amino acids.

This clonotype was picked up many times. V and J are TRBV20-1 and TRBJ2-6; D ambiguous. The CDR3 length is 13 residues. Trimming pared 5 bases from V and 2 bases from J, leaving 7 bases between. Germline V CDR1 and CDR2: DFQATT, SNEGSKA (reference sequence). The CDR3 nucleotides are TGCAGTGCTGGACGAACTGGGGCCAACGTCCTGACTTTC. Translation: CSAGRTGANVLTF.